A single sample gave rise to the 20 T cell receptor beta chains below, sequenced in a study of monozygotic twins with inflammatory bowel disease. TCRdb re-called the 5' RACE reads and shows each CDR3 protein once, DNA omitted. This listing includes about 160,000 distinct CDR3 sequences. The sequenced sample was blood. These receptors were collected from a human donor with ulcerative colitis or Crohn's disease, or a healthy co-twin of an affected twin (not recorded which).

The chain uses TRBV19 and TRBJ2-7; the TRBD1 assignment by TCRdb is unverifiable without DNA. The CDR3 loop spans 14 amino acids. Germline V CDR1 and CDR2: LNHDA, SQIVND (reference sequence). This CDR3 reads CASSTALSGYEQYF. Complete variable domain (other parts from reference TRBV19 and TRBJ2-7): DGGITQSPKYLFRKEGQNVTLSCEQNLNHDAMYWYRQDPGQGLRLIYYSQIVNDFQKGDIAEGYSVSREKKESFPLTVTSAQKNPTAFYLCASSTALSGYEQYFGPGTRLTVT.

This chain uses TRBV5-1 with TRBJ2-1. Germline V CDR1 and CDR2: SGHRS, YFSETQ. The CDR3 covers 13 residues. CDR3 amino acids: CASNPSSGYEQFF.

This rearrangement joins TRBV2 to TRBJ2-7. The CDR3 sequence is 14 residues long. Per the germline V gene, CDR1 is SNHLY and CDR2 is FYNNEI. The CDR3 is CASSERSFAYEQYF.

The V call is TRBV10-3, the J call TRBJ2-1; TCRdb selects TRBD1, and the lack of DNA leaves this call unchecked. The length of the CDR3 is 13 residues. Germline V gene lookup returns CDR1 ENHRY and CDR2 SYGVKD. The CDR3 here is CAISDEGGTEQFF.

The CDR3 region is CSARALVSERYEQYF. The gene calls are TRBV20-1 and TRBJ2-7; TCRdb's D call, TRBD2, is unchecked because there is no DNA. This CDR3 comprises 15 residues. The germline V gene encodes CDR1 DFQATT and CDR2 SNEGSKA (reference sequence).

The rearrangement uses TRBV5-6 and TRBJ2-2. This CDR3 has 15 amino acids. CDR1 SGHDT and CDR2 YYEEEE come from the germline V gene. The CDR3 spells CASSLDHGDTGELFF. Full variable domain (rest looked up from reference TRBV5-6 and TRBJ2-2): DAGVTQSPTHLIKTRGQQVTLRCSPKSGHDTVSWYQQALGQGPQFIFQYYEEEERQRGNFPDRFSGHQFPNYSSELNVNALLLGDSALYLCASSLDHGDTGELFFGEGSRLTVL.

The chain couples TRBV7-3 to TRBJ2-2; without DNA, the TCRdb call of TRBD1 cannot be checked. The CDR3 length is 15 residues. Germline V gene data show CDR1 as SGHTA and CDR2 as FQGTGA. The CDR3 protein is CASSPGTGETGELFF.

The chain carries TRBV28 and TRBJ1-5; TCRdb indicates TRBD1, and absent DNA this call remains unverified. Germline CDR1 is MDHEN and CDR2 is SYDVKM. This CDR3 has 15 amino acids. The CDR3 spells CASRWTAYSNQPQHF.

V and J are TRBV10-3 and TRBJ1-1; no DNA is available, so the TRBD1 call from TCRdb remains unchecked. The CDR3 sequence is 13 residues long. Germline V CDR1 and CDR2: ENHRY, SYGVKD. The CDR3 reads CATTGYGNTEAFF.

The rearrangement joins TRBV7-6 to TRBJ2-7; the D call from TCRdb, TRBD2, cannot be confirmed without DNA. CDR1 SGHVS and CDR2 FNYEAQ come from the germline V gene. The CDR3 runs to 16 residues. CDR3 protein: CASSLEAGTSIREQYF.

The chain couples TRBV12-3 or TRBV12-4 to TRBJ1-2. The CDR3 has 15 residues. CDR3 protein: CASSYKDLGLAGYTF.

V usage is TRBV20-1 and J usage is TRBJ2-3; TCRdb designates TRBD1, a call that cannot be tested without DNA. CDR3 length equals 15 residues. Germline V CDR1 and CDR2: DFQATT, SNEGSKA (reference sequence). The CDR3 is CSARSPVASTDTQYF.

The V gene is TRBV5-1, the J gene TRBJ2-1; TCRdb indicates TRBD2, and absent DNA this call remains unverified. This CDR3 has 15 amino acids. In germline, CDR1 is SGHRS, CDR2 YFSETQ. CDR3 residues: CASSFSSGSHNEQFF. Filled out from reference TRBV5-1 and TRBJ2-1, the complete variable domain reads KAGVTQTPRYLIKTRGQQVTLSCSPISGHRSVSWYQQTPGQGLQFLFEYFSETQRNKGNFPGRFSGRQFSNSRSEMNVSTLELGDSALYLCASSFSSGSHNEQFFGPGTRLTVL.

The V and J genes are TRBV29-1 and TRBJ1-1; TCRdb selects TRBD1, and the lack of DNA leaves this call unchecked. Per germline, CDR1 SQVTM and CDR2 ANQGSEA. The length of the CDR3 is 13 residues. CDR3 protein: CSVIRDGNTEAFF.

The chain recombines TRBV11-2 with TRBJ2-7; lacking DNA, the TRBD2 call made by TCRdb goes unchecked. Germline V gene lookup returns CDR1 SGHAT and CDR2 FQNNGV. CDR3 length: 16 residues. This CDR3 reads CASSSGLAGKSYEQYF.

The chain uses TRBV20-1 and TRBJ2-5; the TRBD2 assignment by TCRdb is unverifiable without DNA. The CDR3 is made up of 14 amino acids. CDR1 DFQATT and CDR2 SNEGSKA come from the germline V gene (reference sequence). The CDR3 here is CSAGRTSGMETQYF.

The chain couples TRBV4-2 to TRBJ1-4; with no DNA, the TCRdb D assignment of TRBD1 cannot be verified. The CDR3 covers 15 residues. In germline, CDR1 is LGHNA, CDR2 YNFKEQ. The CDR3 loop is CASSPPGTLGEKLFF.

V usage is TRBV7-8 and J usage is TRBJ1-3. Germline V gene lookup returns CDR1 SGHVS and CDR2 FQNEAQ. The CDR3 loop spans 13 amino acids. The CDR3 reads CASSYPSGNTIYF.

CDR3 sequence: CSVGAGGETQYF. This rearrangement joins TRBV29-1 to TRBJ2-3; there is no DNA to check the TCRdb D call of TRBD2. The CDR3 spans 12 residues. CDR1 and CDR2 (germline): SQVTM, ANQGSEA.

CDR3 amino acids: CASSPPGTGTDEQYF. The J gene is TRBJ2-7, the V gene TRBV28; absent DNA, TCRdb's TRBD1 call cannot be checked. This CDR3 has 15 amino acids. Germline assignment: CDR1 MDHEN and CDR2 SYDVKM.